The next 7 T cell receptor beta chains were all read from a single sample in a study of CD8+CD57+ T cells in acquired aplastic anemia. The template for TCR beta VDJ and CDR3 sequence profiling was genomic DNA. TCRdb processed the reads anew with MiXCR; each CDR3 protein has one entry. This sample has about 220,000 distinct CDR3 sequences; around 45% occur once, and the top ten carry 7.8%. Patients included in sequencing had previously demonstrated CD8+CD57+ cell expansion by flow cytometry. The source material was sorted CD4+, CD8+, or CD8+CD57+ T cells (not recorded which) from PBMCs. The receptors derive from a human donor with aplastic anemia.

As DNA, the CDR3 is TGTGCCAGCAGCCCAGGCGACGGCGGGGTTTACGAAAAACTGTTTTTT. This gives the protein CASSPGDGGVYEKLFF. The V call is TRBV7-9, the J call TRBJ1-4; D is uncertain. Germline CDR1 reads SEHNR; CDR2 reads FQNEAQ (reference sequence). This CDR3 is built from 16 residues. V shed 5 bases and J shed 8 bases, with 21 bases lying between them.

This clonotype has only a few counts. Relative to the germline gene, one junction end is altered; a read error may explain this. The chain uses TRBV5-1 and TRBJ2-1, with 11 bases that match TRBD1. CDR1 is SGHRS, CDR2 YFSETQ, per germline. The CDR3 spans 15 residues. The CDR3 DNA reads TGTGCCAGCAGCCTTCCGGGACAGGGGGGCGATGAGCAGTTCTTC. Protein product: CASSLPGQGGDEQFF.

The genes are TRBV9 and TRBJ1-2; unclear D gene. CDR1 and CDR2 from the germline V gene are SGDLS and YYNGEE. Trimming cost V 4 bases and J 8 bases, with 15 bases left between them. The CDR3 extends over 13 amino acids. CDR3 DNA sequence: TGTGCCAGCAGCTTGGACGGGGTTGGAGGCTACACCTTC. It codes for CASSLDGVGGYTF.

At least ten counts were recorded for this clonotype. This chain uses TRBV20-1 with TRBJ2-7; TRBD2 is a possible D gene (5 bases). Germline CDR1 DFQATT, CDR2 SNEGSKA (reference sequence). CDR3 length equals 15 residues. The V end was cut by 0 bases, the J end by 6 bases, with 18 bases between. CDR3 bases: TGCAGTGCTAGAGATACGGGCGGGTTGGGCTCCGAGCAGTACTTC. It is translated as CSARDTGGLGSEQYF.

This clonotype was seen just once. The chain is built from TRBV5-1 and TRBJ1-1, with D perhaps TRBD1 (6 bases). The CDR3 is 14 residues long. Germline-derived CDR1 and CDR2 are SGHRS and YFSETQ. V was trimmed by 2 bases and J by 4 bases, leaving 12 bases between them. The CDR3 DNA sequence: TGCGCCAGCAGCTTAGCGGGGGGGCCCACTGAAGCTTTCTTT. It translates to CASSLAGGPTEAFF.

In its sample, this clonotype was seen many times. The chain is built from TRBV9 and TRBJ2-1, with D possibly matching TRBD2 (5 bases). CDR1 and CDR2 (germline): SGDLS, YYNGEE. The V gene lost 4 bases and the J gene lost 2 bases, with 19 bases spanning the gap. This CDR3 contains 17 residues. CDR3 sequence reads: CASSPLLGGNTYNEQFF. The CDR3 bases are TGTGCCAGCAGCCCGCTTCTAGGAGGTAACACCTACAATGAGCAGTTCTTC.

The DNA of the CDR3 is TGCAGTGCTAGATTTCCGGGCCCCCAAGAGACCCAGTACTTC. This encodes CSARFPGPQETQYF. The chain is built from TRBV20-1 and TRBJ2-5; D unclear. This CDR3 spans 14 amino acids. Deletions cut 2 bases from V and 1 base from J, with 11 bases between. CDR1 is DFQATT and CDR2 is SNEGSKA in the germline V gene (reference sequence).